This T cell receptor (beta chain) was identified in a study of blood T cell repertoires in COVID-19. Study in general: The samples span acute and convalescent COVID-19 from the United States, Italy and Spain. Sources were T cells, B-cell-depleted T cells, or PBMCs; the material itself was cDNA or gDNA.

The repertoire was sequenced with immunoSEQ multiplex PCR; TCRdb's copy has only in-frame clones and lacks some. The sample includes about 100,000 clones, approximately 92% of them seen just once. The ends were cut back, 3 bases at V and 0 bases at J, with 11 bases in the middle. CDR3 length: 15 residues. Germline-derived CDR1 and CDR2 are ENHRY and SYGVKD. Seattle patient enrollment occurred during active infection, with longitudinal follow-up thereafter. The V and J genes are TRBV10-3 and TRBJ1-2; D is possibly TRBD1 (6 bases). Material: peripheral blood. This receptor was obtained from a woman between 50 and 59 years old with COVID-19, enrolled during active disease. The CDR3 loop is CAISDPTGTNYGYTF. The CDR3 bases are TGTGCCATCAGTGACCCCACAGGGACTAACTATGGCTACACCTTC.